This is a list of T cell receptor beta chains from one sample in a study of blood T cell repertoires in COVID-19. The assay was immunoSEQ multiplex PCR, and TCRdb's table has in-frame clones only and misses some. The data hold about 220,000 clones, with roughly 84% observed a single time. Sequencing was carried out using peripheral blood. The receptors stem from a woman over 75 with acute or convalescent COVID-19. Both conserved end residues are part of each CDR3. D genes are given only for firm matches. The size of a clone is reported for some rows only, either as once, few or many, or as a class for expanded clones.

V gene: TRBV5-1; D gene: .; J gene: TRBJ2-1; clone size: .; CDR3 DNA: TGCGCCAGCAGCGCGGGTCGCAATGAGCAGTTCTTC; CDR3 protein: CASSAGRNEQFF
V gene: TRBV3-1/TRBV3-2; D gene: TRBD1; J gene: TRBJ1-5; clone size: .; CDR3 DNA: TGTGCCAGCAGCTTGACAGGGGACAATCAGCCCCAGCATTTT; CDR3 protein: CASSLTGDNQPQHF
V gene: TRBV11-2; D gene: .; J gene: TRBJ1-1; clone size: .; CDR3 DNA: TGTGCCAGCAGCCCTCCCAGGCTGAACACTGAAGCTTTCTTT; CDR3 protein: CASSPPRLNTEAFF
V gene: TRBV7-8; D gene: TRBD1; J gene: TRBJ1-2; clone size: .; CDR3 DNA: TGTGCCAGCAGCTTAAGAGGGGGCAGGGAGAACTATGGCTACACCTTC; CDR3 protein: CASSLRGGRENYGYTF
V gene: TRBV3-1/TRBV3-2; D gene: .; J gene: TRBJ1-2; clone size: .; CDR3 DNA: TGTGCCAGCAGCCAAGCGCAGGGGAACTATGGCTACACCTTC; CDR3 protein: CASSQAQGNYGYTF
V gene: TRBV5-5; D gene: TRBD1; J gene: TRBJ1-2; clone size: once; CDR3 DNA: TGTGCCAGCAGCTTGGGACAGGGGAACTATGGCTACACCTTC; CDR3 protein: CASSLGQGNYGYTF
V gene: TRBV27; D gene: .; J gene: TRBJ1-1; clone size: .; CDR3 DNA: TGTGCCAGCAGTTTGAGGGACTCGAACACTGAAGCTTTCTTT; CDR3 protein: CASSLRDSNTEAFF
V gene: TRBV30; D gene: .; J gene: TRBJ1-6; clone size: .; CDR3 DNA: TGTGCCTGGAGTTCTATGGGCTCACCCCTCCACTTT; CDR3 protein: CAWSSMGSPLHF
V gene: TRBV19; D gene: TRBD1; J gene: TRBJ1-2; clone size: .; CDR3 DNA: TGTGCCAGTAGCGGGACAGGGGCCGTCTATTACTATGGCTACACCTTC; CDR3 protein: CASSGTGAVYYYGYTF
V gene: TRBV5-8; D gene: .; J gene: TRBJ1-4; clone size: .; CDR3 DNA: TGTGCCAGCAGTGCCCCTTCGGGTGGAGAAAAACTGTTTTTT; CDR3 protein: CASSAPSGGEKLFF
V gene: TRBV7-8; D gene: .; J gene: TRBJ1-4; clone size: once; CDR3 DNA: TGTGCCAGCACCCTTAGTTCCGGGGGGCCAAATGAAAAACTGTTTTTT; CDR3 protein: CASTLSSGGPNEKLFF
V gene: TRBV4-2; D gene: TRBD2; J gene: TRBJ2-3; clone size: .; CDR3 DNA: TGTGCCAGCAGCCAAGATCTAGCGGGGGGGCTCGAAGATACGCAGTATTTT; CDR3 protein: CASSQDLAGGLEDTQYF
V gene: TRBV7-8; D gene: .; J gene: TRBJ1-1; clone size: once; CDR3 DNA: TGTGCCAGCAGCCCCCGGGGCACTGAAGCTTTCTTT; CDR3 protein: CASSPRGTEAFF
V gene: TRBV20-1; D gene: .; J gene: TRBJ1-1; clone size: .; CDR3 DNA: TGCAGTGCCAGCGGAGGGATTACGGCTTTCTTT; CDR3 protein: CSASGGITAFF
V gene: TRBV30; D gene: .; J gene: TRBJ2-3; clone size: .; CDR3 DNA: TGTGCCTGGAGTGGACAGGCAGATACGCAGTATTTT; CDR3 protein: CAWSGQADTQYF
V gene: TRBV19; D gene: TRBD1; J gene: TRBJ2-1; clone size: .; CDR3 DNA: TGTGCCAGTAGCACGGACAGGGACTACAATGAGCAGTTCTTC; CDR3 protein: CASSTDRDYNEQFF
V gene: TRBV11-3; D gene: TRBD2; J gene: TRBJ2-3; clone size: .; CDR3 DNA: TGTGCCAGCAGCCCACCGGGACTAGCGGGGGGGGATACGCAGTATTTT; CDR3 protein: CASSPPGLAGGDTQYF
V gene: TRBV5-1; D gene: .; J gene: TRBJ1-2; clone size: .; CDR3 DNA: TGCGCCAGCAGCCCCGGGGATGGCTACACCTTC; CDR3 protein: CASSPGDGYTF
V gene: TRBV27; D gene: TRBD2; J gene: TRBJ2-1; clone size: .; CDR3 DNA: TGTGCCAGCAACAAGATCCCTCGGGGGGGGTACAATGAGCAGTTCTTC; CDR3 protein: CASNKIPRGGYNEQFF
V gene: TRBV25-1; D gene: .; J gene: TRBJ1-3; clone size: .; CDR3 DNA: TGTGCCAGCACGCGGGGGTATGGAAACACCATATATTTT; CDR3 protein: CASTRGYGNTIYF
V gene: TRBV3-1/TRBV3-2; D gene: .; J gene: TRBJ1-1; clone size: .; CDR3 DNA: TGTGCCAGCAGCCAAGGTGTAGAAACGAACACTGAAGCTTTCTTT; CDR3 protein: CASSQGVETNTEAFF
V gene: TRBV3-1/TRBV3-2; D gene: TRBD1; J gene: TRBJ1-2; clone size: .; CDR3 DNA: TGTGCCAGCAGCCAAGTGTTGACAGGGCCAAACTATGGCTACACCTTC; CDR3 protein: CASSQVLTGPNYGYTF
V gene: TRBV6-1; D gene: TRBD1; J gene: TRBJ2-3; clone size: .; CDR3 DNA: TGTGCCAGCAGTGAAGTGGGGCAGGGGGGCACAGATACGCAGTATTTT; CDR3 protein: CASSEVGQGGTDTQYF
V gene: TRBV10-1; D gene: .; J gene: TRBJ2-7; clone size: .; CDR3 DNA: TGCGCCAGCAGTGAGTCCGGGGTCTCCTACGAGCAGTACTTC; CDR3 protein: CASSESGVSYEQYF
V gene: TRBV2; D gene: .; J gene: TRBJ1-1; clone size: .; CDR3 DNA: TGTGCCAGCAGTGAAGCGGGAGGACGGACCACTGAAGCTTTCTTT; CDR3 protein: CASSEAGGRTTEAFF
V gene: TRBV7-3; D gene: TRBD1; J gene: TRBJ1-6; clone size: .; CDR3 DNA: TGTGCCAGCAGCCCAGGGGGCAACGTCAATTCACCCCTCCACTTT; CDR3 protein: CASSPGGNVNSPLHF
V gene: TRBV9; D gene: .; J gene: TRBJ1-1; clone size: .; CDR3 DNA: TGTGCCAGCAGCATGCTATCGGCCCAGGCTGAAGCTTTCTTT; CDR3 protein: CASSMLSAQAEAFF
V gene: TRBV7-3; D gene: .; J gene: TRBJ1-1; clone size: .; CDR3 DNA: TGTGCCAGCAGCTTGGGGGCGGGTACTGAAGCTTTCTTT; CDR3 protein: CASSLGAGTEAFF
V gene: TRBV29-1; D gene: TRBD2; J gene: TRBJ2-7; clone size: once; CDR3 DNA: TGCAGCGTATCCCCGGGTCCGGGGGGGAGTGATTACGAGCAGTACTTC; CDR3 protein: CSVSPGPGGSDYEQYF
V gene: TRBV5-6; D gene: .; J gene: TRBJ1-4; clone size: .; CDR3 DNA: TGTGCCAGCAGCTTGCAGGGCGCAGGGGAAAAACTGTTTTTT; CDR3 protein: CASSLQGAGEKLFF
V gene: TRBV27; D gene: .; J gene: TRBJ1-4; clone size: .; CDR3 DNA: TGTGCCAGCAGTCCTACTCGGAGTCCAACTAATGAAAAACTGTTTTTT; CDR3 protein: CASSPTRSPTNEKLFF
V gene: TRBV6-5; D gene: .; J gene: TRBJ1-1; clone size: .; CDR3 DNA: TGTGCCAGCGGGGAAAGGGGGATCACTGAAGCTTTCTTT; CDR3 protein: CASGERGITEAFF
V gene: TRBV29-1; D gene: TRBD1; J gene: TRBJ1-1; clone size: .; CDR3 DNA: TGCAGCGTGCTACAGGGGGGGAACACTGAAGCTTTCTTT; CDR3 protein: CSVLQGGNTEAFF
V gene: TRBV10-3; D gene: .; J gene: TRBJ2-5; clone size: once; CDR3 DNA: TGTGCCATCAGTGAGTCTAACAACCAAGAGACCCAGTACTTC; CDR3 protein: CAISESNNQETQYF
V gene: TRBV9; D gene: .; J gene: TRBJ1-5; clone size: .; CDR3 DNA: TGTGCCAGCAGCGCGGGTAACACAGGGAGCAATCAGCCCCAGCATTTT; CDR3 protein: CASSAGNTGSNQPQHF
V gene: TRBV7-9; D gene: .; J gene: TRBJ2-7; clone size: .; CDR3 DNA: TGTGCCAGCAGCTCCCGGGACTTGGGGGCCTACGAGCAGTACTTC; CDR3 protein: CASSSRDLGAYEQYF
V gene: TRBV2; D gene: TRBD2; J gene: TRBJ2-7; clone size: .; CDR3 DNA: TGTGCCAGCAGGGGAGCGGGGGAGGCCGAGCAGTACTTC; CDR3 protein: CASRGAGEAEQYF
V gene: TRBV4-2; D gene: .; J gene: TRBJ1-2; clone size: .; CDR3 DNA: TGTGCCAGCAGCCAAGACCCCTCCGGGGTTCGGGACTATGGCTACACCTTC; CDR3 protein: CASSQDPSGVRDYGYTF
V gene: TRBV5-1; D gene: .; J gene: TRBJ1-2; clone size: .; CDR3 DNA: TGCGCCAGCAGCCTTCTCTCGGGGGTTAGCTATGGCTACACCTTC; CDR3 protein: CASSLLSGVSYGYTF